Below are 4 T cell receptor beta chains sequenced from a single sample in a study of blood T cell repertoires in COVID-19. Assay: immunoSEQ multiplex PCR; the TCRdb copy retains only in-frame clones and omits some. The table lists about 240,000 clones, roughly 80% of them singletons. The material sequenced was peripheral blood. These receptors originate from a woman aged 80 or older with acute or convalescent COVID-19.

This clone was detected a few times. V usage is TRBV18 and J usage is TRBJ1-2; TRBD1 matches 12 bases. After removal of 2 bases from V and 8 bases from J, the junction contained 12 bases not matched to a gene. CDR1 is KGHSH, CDR2 LQKENI, per germline. CDR3 length: 17 residues. DNA of the CDR3: TGTGCCAGCTCACCAGGGGGACAGGGGGCGCGGTATGGCGGCTACACCTTC. It codes for CASSPGGQGARYGGYTF.

This chain links TRBV19 with TRBJ1-1; 11 bases are shared with TRBD1. Germline assignment: CDR1 LNHDA and CDR2 SQIVND (reference sequence). The CDR3 contains 13 residues. Trimming took 5 bases from V and 11 from J; bases not matched to a gene: 7. The CDR3 spells CASSLGQGARAFF. DNA for the CDR3: TGTGCCAGTAGTCTTGGACAGGGGGCTCGGGCTTTCTTT.

The rearrangement joins TRBV12-3 or TRBV12-4 to TRBJ2-7; D is unresolved. The CDR3 extends over 13 amino acids. V was shortened by 4 bases and J by 2 bases, with 9 bases between the two germline ends. CDR3 protein: CASSSREPYEQYF. The CDR3 nucleotides read TGTGCCAGCAGTTCCCGAGAGCCCTACGAGCAGTACTTC.

This rearrangement joins TRBV5-1 to TRBJ1-1, with a possible D match to TRBD1 (5 bases). Germline lookup yields CDR1 SGHRS and CDR2 YFSETQ. This CDR3 contains 15 residues. With 4 bases removed from V and 1 base from J, the gap between germline ends came to 14 bases. The CDR3 is CASSLDISSNTEAFF. CDR3 DNA sequence: TGCGCCAGCAGCCTGGACATTTCTTCGAACACTGAAGCTTTCTTT.